The 5 T cell receptor beta chains given below trace back to one sample, sequenced in a study of cytotoxic CD8 clonotypes in ibrutinib-treated CLL (dated by TCRdb to the early 2020s). What the time point label conveys for this sample: 12 months on ibrutinib. Libraries were built with the immunoSEQ multiplex PCR assay. The clones in this table, taken by TCRdb from immuneACCESS, are in-frame only. Not every clone is retained; where verified, under half of the shortfall comes from an unresolved V gene, and the cause of the rest is unknown. Present in this sample are hundreds of thousands of clones, 79% of which were seen just once. Of the sample, about 10% falls within the top ten clones. The material sequenced was PBMCs, taken after 12 months of ibrutinib treatment. These receptors originate from a human donor with chronic lymphocytic leukemia.

The chain has TRBV28 and TRBJ1-2; no clear D gene. Trimming took off 4 bases at V and 4 bases at J, with 10 bases between the two ends. The CDR3 has 13 amino acids. Germline-derived CDR1 and CDR2 are MDHEN and SYDVKM. The chain's CDR3 is CASSWPATYGYTF. The CDR3 DNA is TGTGCCAGCAGTTGGCCAGCCACCTATGGCTACACCTTC.

DNA of the CDR3: TGTGCCAGCAGTTGGGGGGCAGGGGCGCTCACCGGGGAGCTGTTTTTT. Protein product: CASSWGAGALTGELFF. The chain recombines TRBV27 with TRBJ2-2, with D perhaps given as TRBD1 or TRBD2 (6 bases each). Germline CDR1 is MNHEY and CDR2 is SMNVEV (reference sequence). V lost 4 bases and J 4 bases, leaving 16 bases between the germline ends. The CDR3 has 16 amino acids.

This clone appeared many times. This chain links TRBV5-1 with TRBJ1-1; D gene unclear. The CDR3 is made up of 13 amino acids. Germline V CDR1 and CDR2: SGHRS, YFSETQ. V gave up 2 bases and J gave up 0 bases, with 5 bases separating them. The CDR3 DNA follows: TGCGCCAGCAGCTTCTCTATGAACACTGAAGCTTTCTTT. It yields the protein CASSFSMNTEAFF.

This chain uses TRBV5-1 with TRBJ2-5, with 10 bases identical to TRBD2. After removal of 2 bases from V and 0 bases from J, the junction contained 1 base not matched to a gene. Germline V gene sequence: CDR1 SGHRS, CDR2 YFSETQ. CDR3 size: 15 residues. CDR3 DNA: TGCGCCAGCAGCTTACTAGCGGGGTACCAAGAGACCCAGTACTTC. Its translation: CASSLLAGYQETQYF.

The chain uses TRBV27 and TRBJ2-3, with D unclear. Germline V gives CDR1 MNHEY, CDR2 SMNVEV (reference sequence). V was clipped by 5 bases and J by 6 bases, with 21 bases between them. The length of the CDR3 is 16 residues. The CDR3 here is CASSRKGWFLGDTQYF. DNA for the CDR3: TGTGCCAGCAGTAGAAAGGGATGGTTTCTAGGGGATACGCAGTATTTT.